Sequencing of this T cell receptor (beta chain) was carried out in a study of blood T cell repertoires in COVID-19. For the study at large: From the United States, Italy and Spain came samples of acute and convalescent COVID-19.

Clones were sequenced by immunoSEQ multiplex PCR, and TCRdb holds only the in-frame ones, with some missing. The sample holds just over 250,000 clones, approximately 91% seen once. This CDR3 is built from 15 residues. The V and J ends lost 3 bases and 7 bases, in that order; junction bases with no gene match: 13. The V gene's germline CDR1 is SGHRS and CDR2 YFSETQ. This clone appeared a few times. The chain combines TRBV5-1 with TRBJ2-7, with 7 positions matching TRBD2. This TCR was recovered from a person aged 18 to 35 with COVID-19, enrolled during active disease. The sample comprised peripheral blood. The CDR3 spells CASSSEPGQGGEQYF. The CDR3 DNA follows: TGCGCCAGCAGCTCAGAACCGGGGCAGGGAGGGGAGCAGTACTTC.